These 7 T cell receptor gamma chains were sequenced from one sample in a study of γδ T cells in repeated Plasmodium falciparum infection. Bulk repertoires came from Vgamma9/Vdelta2+ or Vdelta2-negative gammadelta T cells flow-sorted from PBMC. TCRdb redid the clone calls on the multiplex PCR reads with CATT. The sample gives roughly 32,000 gamma-chain clones, approximately 1.5% of which show up once; approximately 19% is in the top ten. Sequenced: gamma-delta T cells from blood. These receptors all stem from a pool of human donors (malaria-infected and uninfected, not separated).

This clone was seen at least ten times. This chain links TRGV4 with TRGJP2. CDR1 EGSTGY and CDR2 YDSYTSSV come from the germline V gene. V shed 0 bases, J shed 2 bases, and the junction held 6 bases outside the gene matches. The CDR3 spans 16 residues. The CDR3 is CATWDGGGSSDWIKTF. Written as DNA, the CDR3 is TGTGCCACCTGGGATGGGGGGGGGAGTAGTGATTGGATCAAGACGTTT.

A few counts support this clone. The TCRdb protein, from a much larger clone, departs from this DNA's translation at residue 5, likely by read error; the protein shown derives from the DNA. The chain carries TRGV9 and TRGJP. TCRdb offers no J gene call, so here the DNA was matched to germline to obtain one. Germline CDR1 GITISATS, CDR2 ISYDGTV (reference sequence). This CDR3 has 17 residues. V trimming: 6 bases; J trimming: 6 bases; junction bases outside the gene matches: 11. This CDR3 reads CALWNPAAELGKKIKVF. In DNA form, the CDR3 reads TGTGCCTTGTGGAACCCCGCAGCAGAGTTGGGCAAAAAAATCAAGGTATTT.

This clone occurred many times. Given a far larger clone just one base away, this is likely a sequencing read error. For the V gene the call is TRGV2; the J gene has no call. Germline V lookup: CDR1 EGSNGY, CDR2 YDSYNSKV. The CDR3 length is 12 residues. Here the CDR3 reads CATWDGPYKKLF. CDR3 sequence (DNA): TGTGCCACCTGGGACGGGCCTTATAAGAAGCTCTTT.

This clone is labeled medium-sized. This sample also contains other DNA sequences that code for the same CDR3. The J gene is TRGJ1 or TRGJ2, the V gene TRGV3. Germline trimming cut 0 bases from V and 10 bases from J; bases unmatched to any gene: 9. The CDR3 contains 13 residues. Germline-derived CDR1 and CDR2 are VTNTFY and YDVSTARD (reference sequence). The CDR3 nucleotides read TGTGCCACCTGGGACAGGCTGGGTGAGAAGAAACTCTTT. Residues: CATWDRLGEKKLF.

Details on this clone: TCRdb lists the protein of a much larger clone for this DNA, which differs at residue 3, so this is likely a read error; the protein given here is translated from the DNA itself. This rearrangement joins TRGV9 to TRGJ1 or TRGJ2. TCRdb does not report a J gene; here it was assigned by matching the DNA to germline references. CDR3 length equals 14 residues. Germline V gene lookup returns CDR1 GITISATS and CDR2 ISYDGTV (reference sequence). The CDR3 here is CASWEGPTYYKKLF. CDR3 coding DNA: TGTGCCTCGTGGGAGGGACCTACTTATTATAAGAAACTCTTT.

This clone was seen repeatedly, ten times or more. A far larger clone is a single base away, which makes a read error likely. Distinct nucleotide sequences in the sample also encode this CDR3. V is TRGV2 and J is TRGJ1 or TRGJ2. The J gene is absent in TCRdb and was assigned here via DNA matching to germline. Germline-derived CDR1 and CDR2 are EGSNGY and YDSYNSKV. Trimming took 4 bases from V and 4 from J; bases not matched to a gene: 10. The CDR3 sequence is 14 residues long. CDR3 region: CATWDGPRYYKKLF. Here the CDR3 DNA reads TGTGCCACCTGGGATGGGCCGCGATATTATAAGAAACTCTTT.

There are many counts of this clone. This likely came from a read error, as a far larger clone is one base away. J is TRGJ1 or TRGJ2 and V is TRGV3. Assignment of the J gene here rests on matching the DNA to germline, because TCRdb gives none. Per the germline V gene, CDR1 is VTNTFY and CDR2 is YDVSTARD (reference sequence). CDR3 length: 15 residues. The V and J ends lost 0 bases and 3 bases, in that order; junction bases with no gene match: 8. In DNA, the CDR3 is TGTGCCACCTGGGACAGGCCCCGGATTTATTATAAGAAACTCTTT. It translates to CATWDRPRIYYKKLF.